This TCR beta chain was sequenced for a study of a mutant IDH1 vaccine in newly diagnosed glioma. For the study at large: Patients got their first vaccination 4-6 weeks after radiotherapy alone, or with temozolomide cycles. Averaging roughly 40 years of age, treated patients were around 60% male and approximately 38% female. Before enrollment, patients got radiotherapy alone, temozolomide alone, or mostly the combination.

The germline CDR1 and CDR2 sequences are SGHDT and YYEEEE. The trim removed 3 bases at V and 3 bases at J, leaving 6 bases unmatched. This CDR3 comprises 15 residues. Noted time point: week 11, during vaccination. It was 300 ug of mutant IDH1 20-mer peptide that made up each vaccine dose, given with topical imiquimod. Comments on this clone: Its antigen is as yet unknown.

TCRdb's copy holds only in-frame clones and misses some; the assay was immunoSEQ multiplex PCR. The data show 40,000 or so clones, 84% seen once. The sequence came from a man in his forties with glioma. The sequenced sample was PBMCs, obtained from a glioma patient whose treatment included an IDH1 peptide vaccine. J is TRBJ1-5 and V is TRBV5-6; 7 bases fit TRBD1. The CDR3 loop is CASSSTGQYNQPQHF. As DNA, the CDR3 is TGTGCCAGCAGCTCGACAGGGCAGTACAATCAGCCCCAGCATTTT.